Listed below are T cell receptor beta chains from one sample, sequenced in a study of vaccination and CD4 T cells after COVID-19. Their specific antigens are unknown. Each CDR3 protein is one row after TCRdb ran MiXCR on the PCR reads. The sample lists approximately 9,600 distinct CDR3 sequences; about half were seen once. The sequenced sample consisted of CD4+ T cells from blood, cultured in vitro. These receptors were taken from a human donor in good health. The CDR3 runs from the conserved cysteine through the conserved F or W. The order of the fields is D gene, V gene, J gene, clone size, CDR3 length, CDR3 protein, CDR3 DNA. D genes are given only for firm matches. Size is stated for part of the rows, as once, few or many counts, or as a class when the clone is expanded.

>TRBD1|TRBV5-1|TRBJ1-6|-|17
CASSLYSRTGGNSPLHF
TGCGCCAGCAGCCTCTACTCCCGGACAGGGGGGAATTCACCCCTCCACTTT
>-|TRBV10-2|TRBJ1-5|-|14
CASSESGAGQPQHF
TGCGCCAGCAGTGAGTCCGGGGCCGGTCAGCCCCAGCATTTT
>-|TRBV12-3/TRBV12-4|TRBJ1-5|few|16
CASSKSLGAMNQPQHF
TGTGCCAGCAGTAAATCTTTGGGGGCAATGAATCAGCCCCAGCATTTT
>TRBD1|TRBV6-1|TRBJ2-3|once|14
CASSRQGSTDTQYF
TGTGCCAGCAGTCGACAGGGGAGCACAGATACGCAGTATTTT
>-|TRBV30|TRBJ1-1|-|11
CAWGSTTEAFF
TGTGCCTGGGGGAGTACCACTGAAGCTTTCTTT
>-|TRBV5-3|TRBJ1-1|-|16
CASSPRTGGVGTEAFF
TGTGCCAGCAGCCCTCGGACGGGCGGTGTGGGCACTGAAGCTTTCTTT
>-|TRBV30|TRBJ2-7|few|14
CAWSAPGTSYEQYF
TGTGCCTGGAGTGCTCCCGGGACATCCTACGAGCAGTACTTC
>TRBD2|TRBV7-2|TRBJ2-7|-|16
CASSLGWGLADYEQYF
TGTGCCAGCAGCTTAGGCTGGGGACTAGCAGACTACGAGCAGTACTTC
>TRBD1|TRBV20-1|TRBJ1-1|-|13
CSAPSDRGTEAFF
TGCAGTGCTCCGTCGGACAGGGGGACTGAAGCTTTCTTT
>-|TRBV20-1|TRBJ1-2|-|14
CSAKGRILNYGYTF
TGCAGTGCTAAAGGGCGGATCCTTAACTATGGCTACACCTTC
>-|TRBV12-3/TRBV12-4|TRBJ1-1|-|13
CASTRTDYTEAFF
TGTGCCAGCACCCGAACGGATTACACTGAAGCTTTCTTT
>TRBD1|TRBV20-1|TRBJ1-5|few|14
CSAWTGDSNQPQHF
TGCAGTGCTTGGACAGGGGATAGCAATCAGCCCCAGCATTTT
>-|TRBV28|TRBJ1-2|-|13
CASTLGVVYGYTF
TGTGCCAGCACCCTTGGGGTAGTCTATGGCTACACCTTC
>-|TRBV7-2|TRBJ2-5|few|17
CASSLGGRYGLLETQYF
TGTGCCAGCAGCTTGGGGGGGCGGTATGGGTTATTGGAGACCCAGTACTTC
>-|TRBV7-2|TRBJ1-5|-|15
CASSLNFPGDQPQHF
TGTGCCAGCAGCTTAAATTTCCCCGGGGATCAGCCCCAGCATTTT
>TRBD2|TRBV7-8|TRBJ2-1|-|15
CASSRPSGGANEQFF
TGTGCCAGCAGCCGCCCTAGCGGGGGGGCCAATGAGCAGTTCTTC
>-|TRBV7-2|TRBJ2-7|-|13
CASSLALRDEQYF
TGTGCCAGCAGCTTAGCCCTCCGGGACGAGCAGTACTTC
>-|TRBV19|TRBJ1-6|few|16
CASSIKGSSYNSPLHF
TGTGCCAGTAGTATCAAGGGGAGCTCCTATAATTCACCCCTCCACTTT
>-|TRBV12-3/TRBV12-4|TRBJ1-2|-|12
CASSPGPYGYTF
TGTGCCAGCAGTCCAGGACCCTATGGCTACACCTTC
>TRBD1|TRBV7-9|TRBJ1-1|few|14
CASSTGQGNTEAFF
TGTGCCAGCAGCACGGGACAGGGGAACACTGAAGCTTTCTTT
>-|TRBV19|TRBJ2-7|-|13
CASRVPNSYEQYF
TGTGCCAGTAGGGTACCTAATTCCTACGAGCAGTACTTC
>-|TRBV20-1|TRBJ2-3|once|16
CSAKDSLRGSTDTQYF
TGCAGTGCTAAAGATTCTCTGCGGGGTAGCACAGATACGCAGTATTTT
>TRBD1|TRBV6-5|TRBJ2-5|few|15
CASSFSRGTKETQYF
TGTGCCAGCAGTTTTAGCAGGGGGACGAAAGAGACCCAGTACTTC
>TRBD2|TRBV20-1|TRBJ2-7|-|14
CSATGTSGVYEQYF
TGCAGTGCTACGGGGACTAGCGGGGTCTACGAGCAGTACTTC
>TRBD2|TRBV20-1|TRBJ2-7|once|15
CSARVGLADLYEQYF
TGCAGTGCTAGGGTGGGACTAGCGGACCTCTACGAGCAGTACTTC
>-|TRBV7-2|TRBJ2-5|-|15
CASSLDQRRQETQYF
TGTGCCAGCAGCTTAGATCAGCGGCGCCAAGAGACCCAGTACTTC
>TRBD2|TRBV20-1|TRBJ2-1|-|16
CSARTLRSGRANEQFF
TGCAGTGCTAGGACGTTGCGAAGCGGGAGGGCCAATGAGCAGTTCTTC
>TRBD1|TRBV6-1|TRBJ1-6|few|14
CASRTGTGRSPLHF
TGTGCCAGCAGGACCGGGACAGGGCGCTCACCCCTCCACTTT
>-|TRBV6-2/TRBV6-3|TRBJ2-5|few|14
CASSYDGLQETQYF
TGTGCCAGCAGTTACGACGGTCTCCAAGAGACCCAGTACTTC
>TRBD2|TRBV10-3|TRBJ2-1|-|16
CAISERSGGAYNEQFF
TGTGCCATCAGTGAGAGAAGCGGGGGGGCATACAATGAGCAGTTCTTC
>-|TRBV29-1|TRBJ1-1|few|11
CSVGGRDGAFF
TGCAGCGTTGGTGGTAGGGATGGAGCTTTCTTT
>TRBD2|TRBV24-1|TRBJ2-5|-|19
CATSDLTSGGAGLRETQYF
TGTGCCACCAGTGATTTGACTAGCGGGGGGGCCGGTTTACGTGAGACCCAGTACTTC
>TRBD1|TRBV5-1|TRBJ1-1|-|13
CASSFTGDTEAFF
TGCGCCAGCAGCTTTACAGGGGACACTGAAGCTTTCTTT
>-|TRBV19|TRBJ2-7|-|13
CASSPTGPTKQYF
TGTGCCAGTAGCCCTACAGGCCCCACGAAGCAGTACTTC
>TRBD2|TRBV6-5|TRBJ2-5|-|14
CASSYPGGGETQYF
TGTGCCAGCAGTTACCCTGGCGGGGGGGAGACCCAGTACTTC
>TRBD1|TRBV7-9|TRBJ2-3|-|11
CASTRGDTQYF
TGTGCCAGCACCAGGGGGGATACGCAGTATTTT
>-|TRBV2|TRBJ1-1|-|12
CASHERGTEAFF
TGTGCCAGCCATGAACGTGGCACTGAAGCTTTCTTT
>TRBD2|TRBV27|TRBJ2-7|few|14
CASRLGQPGGEQYF
TGTGCCAGCAGACTCGGTCAACCGGGGGGGGAGCAGTACTTC
>-|TRBV7-2|TRBJ1-1|few|8
CARRGAFF
TGTGCCAGAAGGGGGGCTTTCTTT
>-|TRBV2|TRBJ2-7|-|12
CASSEEGYEQYF
TGTGCCAGCAGTGAAGAGGGCTACGAGCAGTACTTC
>-|TRBV7-8|TRBJ1-1|-|13
CASSTRQVTEAFF
TGTGCCAGCAGCACACGACAGGTCACTGAAGCTTTCTTT
>-|TRBV6-1|TRBJ1-1|-|17
CASSEYGGGIGNTEAFF
TGTGCCAGCAGTGAATATGGGGGTGGAATAGGGAACACTGAAGCTTTCTTT
>TRBD2|TRBV15|TRBJ2-2|few|17
CATSRASTSGNTGELFF
TGTGCCACCAGCAGAGCGTCGACTAGCGGGAACACCGGGGAGCTGTTTTTT
>-|TRBV7-2|TRBJ1-1|-|13
CASSLQGNTEAFF
TGTGCCAGCAGCTTGCAGGGGAACACTGAAGCTTTCTTT
>TRBD2|TRBV7-2|TRBJ2-7|-|15
CASRAGGTLSYEQYF
TGTGCCAGCAGGGCGGGGGGTACCCTCTCCTACGAGCAGTACTTC
>-|TRBV18|TRBJ2-2|once|13
CASSPQNTGELFF
TGTGCCAGCTCACCCCAGAACACCGGGGAGCTGTTTTTT
>TRBD1|TRBV7-2|TRBJ2-2|-|15
CASSPTGDKAGELFF
TGTGCCAGCAGCCCAACAGGGGATAAAGCCGGGGAGCTGTTTTTT
>TRBD1|TRBV7-8|TRBJ1-3|-|17
CASSPSLWGQGRNTIYF
TGTGCCAGCAGCCCCTCCCTGTGGGGACAGGGAAGAAACACCATATATTTT
>-|TRBV20-1|TRBJ1-1|once|11
CSASRDTEAFF
TGCAGTGCTAGTCGGGACACTGAAGCTTTCTTT
>-|TRBV19|TRBJ1-2|-|12
CASSPLSGGYTF
TGTGCCAGTAGTCCCCTCTCGGGTGGCTACACCTTC
>-|TRBV19|TRBJ1-6|-|16
CASTPAHSSYNSPLHF
TGTGCCAGTACCCCCGCACACAGCTCCTATAATTCACCCCTCCACTTT
>-|TRBV11-2|TRBJ2-5|-|12
CASSLSRETQYF
TGTGCCAGCAGCTTATCCCGAGAGACCCAGTACTTC
>-|TRBV30|TRBJ1-2|-|11
CAWSGLSSYTF
TGTGCCTGGAGCGGGCTAAGCAGCTACACCTTC
>TRBD1|TRBV19|TRBJ1-1|few|13
CATATGMNTEAFF
TGTGCCACCGCGACAGGGATGAACACTGAAGCTTTCTTT
>TRBD1|TRBV6-5|TRBJ1-5|-|17
CASSLNRGPFSNQPQHF
TGTGCCAGCAGTTTGAACAGGGGGCCCTTTAGCAATCAGCCCCAGCATTTT
>-|TRBV7-6|TRBJ2-7|once|16
CASSLGTRGASYEQYF
TGTGCCAGCAGCTTGGGGACAAGAGGGGCCTCCTACGAGCAGTACTTC
>TRBD2|TRBV7-6|TRBJ2-1|-|18
CASSLGLAGPRSYNEQFF
TGTGCCAGCAGCTTAGGACTAGCGGGACCCCGCTCCTACAATGAGCAGTTCTTC
>TRBD1|TRBV4-2|TRBJ2-2|-|16
CASSQEGQGIDGELFF
TGTGCCAGCAGCCAAGAGGGACAGGGGATAGACGGGGAGCTGTTTTTT
>TRBD2|TRBV7-9|TRBJ2-7|-|15
CASSQSQRGSDEQYF
TGTGCCAGCAGCCAGTCCCAGCGGGGGTCAGACGAGCAGTACTTC